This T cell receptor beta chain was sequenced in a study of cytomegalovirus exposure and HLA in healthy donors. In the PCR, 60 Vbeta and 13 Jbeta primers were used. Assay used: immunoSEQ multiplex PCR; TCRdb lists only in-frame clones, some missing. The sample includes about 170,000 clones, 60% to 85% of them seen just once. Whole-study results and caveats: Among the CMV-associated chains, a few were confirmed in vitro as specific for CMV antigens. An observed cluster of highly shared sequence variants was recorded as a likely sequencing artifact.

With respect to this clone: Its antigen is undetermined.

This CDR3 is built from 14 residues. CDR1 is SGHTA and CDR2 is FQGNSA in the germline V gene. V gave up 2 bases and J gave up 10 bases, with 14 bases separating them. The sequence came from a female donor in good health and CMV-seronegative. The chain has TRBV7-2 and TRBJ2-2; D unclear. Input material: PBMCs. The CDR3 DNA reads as TGTGCCAGCAGCTTATCGATCACGCGTTTGGAGCTGTTTTTT. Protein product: CASSLSITRLELFF. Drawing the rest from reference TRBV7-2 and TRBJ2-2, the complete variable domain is GAGVSQSPSNKVTEKGKDVELRCDPISGHTALYWYRQSLGQGLEFLIYFQGNSAPDKSGLPSDRFSAERTGGSVSTLTIQRTQQEDSAVYLCASSLSITRLELFFGEGSRLTVL.